This is a list of T cell receptor beta chains from one sample in a study of blood T cells in healthy people across ages. MiXCR, applied by TCRdb to the 5' RACE reads, yields one record per CDR3 protein. The repertoire consists of about 1,500,000 distinct CDR3 sequences, with approximately 42% occurring once and the leading ten covering 7% to 9%. Specimen: blood. All receptors come from a woman aged 18-30 years in good health. Both conserved end residues are part of each CDR3. Fields, in order: V gene, D gene, clone size, J gene, CDR3 protein, CDR3 DNA. The D gene is left open where the match is weak. Size is stated for part of the rows, as once, few or many counts, or as a class when the clone is expanded.

V: TRBV12-3/TRBV12-4; D: TRBD1; size: -; J: TRBJ1-1; CDR3: CASGTGARNTEAFF; DNA: TGTGCCAGCGGGACAGGGGCGAGGAACACTGAAGCTTTCTTT
V: TRBV29-1; D: TRBD1; size: few; J: TRBJ2-1; CDR3: CSVSGQNTYNEQFF; DNA: TGCAGCGTTTCGGGACAGAATACCTACAATGAGCAGTTCTTC
V: TRBV2; D: -; size: -; J: TRBJ2-6; CDR3: CASINRASGANVLTF; DNA: TGTGCCAGCATCAACAGGGCCTCTGGGGCCAACGTCCTGACTTTC
V: TRBV6-1; D: -; size: -; J: TRBJ2-7; CDR3: CASSEVGSRQYF; DNA: TGTGCCAGCAGTGAAGTGGGCTCGCGCCAGTACTTC
V: TRBV29-1; D: -; size: few; J: TRBJ2-5; CDR3: CSVLWAVRTQETQYF; DNA: TGCAGCGTTCTATGGGCGGTAAGGACCCAAGAGACCCAGTACTTC
V: TRBV21-1; D: -; size: few; J: TRBJ2-5; CDR3: CASSKKGGETQYF; DNA: TGTGCCAGCAGCAAGAAGGGAGGAGAGACCCAGTACTTC
V: TRBV27; D: -; size: -; J: TRBJ2-7; CDR3: CASSFRLAGYYEQYF; DNA: TGTGCCAGCAGTTTTCGGCTGGCAGGGTACTACGAGCAGTACTTC
V: TRBV28; D: -; size: -; J: TRBJ2-5; CDR3: CASSSPDSRETQYF; DNA: TGTGCCAGCAGTTCTCCCGACAGCCGAGAGACCCAGTACTTC
V: TRBV12-3/TRBV12-4; D: TRBD2; size: -; J: TRBJ2-7; CDR3: CASSRPRGMSSYEQYF; DNA: TGTGCCAGCAGCCGTCCGCGGGGGATGAGCTCCTACGAGCAGTACTTC
V: TRBV3-1; D: TRBD2; size: few; J: TRBJ2-1; CDR3: CASSLGLEDYNEQFF; DNA: TGTGCCAGCAGCTTGGGACTAGAGGACTACAATGAGCAGTTCTTC
V: TRBV20-1; D: -; size: -; J: TRBJ1-2; CDR3: CSAREAAGKDGYTF; DNA: TGCAGTGCTAGAGAGGCGGCGGGCAAGGATGGCTACACCTTC
V: TRBV6-5; D: -; size: -; J: TRBJ2-4; CDR3: CASSGGRGWQYF; DNA: TGTGCCAGCAGTGGCGGGCGGGGTTGGCAGTACTTC
V: TRBV20-1; D: TRBD2; size: -; J: TRBJ2-5; CDR3: CSASRPLGGAIGEQYF; DNA: TGCAGTGCTAGTCGTCCTCTCGGGGGGGCAATAGGTGAGCAGTACTTC
V: TRBV7-8; D: -; size: few; J: TRBJ1-2; CDR3: CASSLARAYGYTF; DNA: TGTGCCAGCAGCTTAGCACGAGCATATGGCTACACCTTC
V: TRBV20-1; D: -; size: few; J: TRBJ2-3; CDR3: CSAPRPGTDTQYF; DNA: TGCAGTGCTCCACGCCCAGGGACAGATACGCAGTATTTT
V: TRBV20-1; D: TRBD2; size: -; J: TRBJ2-2; CDR3: CSAGSSGGQTGELFF; DNA: TGCAGTGCGGGTTCTAGCGGGGGCCAGACCGGGGAGCTGTTTTTT
V: TRBV20-1; D: -; size: few; J: TRBJ2-4; CDR3: CSASREWGGLAIQYF; DNA: TGCAGTGCTAGTCGGGAGTGGGGAGGACTCGCCATTCAGTACTTC
V: TRBV20-1; D: TRBD1; size: -; J: TRBJ2-7; CDR3: CSARDERDRGSIYSYEQYF; DNA: TGCAGTGCTAGAGATGAGAGGGACAGGGGGTCCATTTACTCCTACGAGCAGTACTTC
V: TRBV20-1; D: -; size: -; J: TRBJ1-1; CDR3: CSAPSSGGEGWNTEAFF; DNA: TGCAGTGCCCCCTCTTCCGGGGGCGAAGGGTGGAACACTGAAGCTTTCTTT
V: TRBV6-5; D: -; size: -; J: TRBJ1-2; CDR3: CASSYEPAGGQGGYTF; DNA: TGTGCCAGCAGTTACGAGCCAGCCGGCGGCCAGGGTGGCTACACCTTC
V: TRBV6-5; D: -; size: -; J: TRBJ2-1; CDR3: CASSAGSWFEQFF; DNA: TGTGCCAGCAGTGCGGGGTCGTGGTTTGAGCAGTTCTTC
V: TRBV6-5; D: -; size: -; J: TRBJ2-5; CDR3: CASSYRSGETQYF; DNA: TGTGCCAGCAGTTACCGCTCGGGGGAGACCCAGTACTTC
V: TRBV14; D: -; size: -; J: TRBJ2-7; CDR3: CASSQDRRVKGDEQYF; DNA: TGTGCCAGCAGCCAAGATCGGCGCGTCAAGGGAGACGAGCAGTACTTC
V: TRBV5-1; D: -; size: -; J: TRBJ2-2; CDR3: CASSSRTGGTGELFF; DNA: TGCGCCAGCAGCTCAAGGACTGGAGGGACCGGGGAGCTGTTTTTT
V: TRBV2; D: TRBD2; size: -; J: TRBJ2-7; CDR3: CASSELGSGIDEQYF; DNA: TGTGCCAGCAGTGAATTAGGTAGCGGGATCGACGAGCAGTACTTC
V: TRBV5-1; D: -; size: once; J: TRBJ2-1; CDR3: CASSAGQISYNEQFF; DNA: TGCGCCAGCAGCGCTGGACAGATCTCCTACAATGAGCAGTTCTTC
V: TRBV4-2; D: -; size: -; J: TRBJ2-7; CDR3: CASSLPLIASSSYEQYF; DNA: TGTGCCAGCAGCCTGCCTCTGATCGCTTCTTCCTCCTACGAGCAGTACTTC
V: TRBV5-1; D: -; size: few; J: TRBJ2-5; CDR3: CASSLGHAGTQETQYF; DNA: TGCGCCAGCAGCCTCGGACATGCGGGGACACAAGAGACCCAGTACTTC
V: TRBV10-3; D: -; size: -; J: TRBJ2-6; CDR3: CAISEAGGANVLTF; DNA: TGTGCCATCAGTGAGGCGGGCGGGGCCAACGTCCTGACTTTC
V: TRBV20-1; D: -; size: -; J: TRBJ2-4; CDR3: CSADGGTIAKNIQYF; DNA: TGCAGTGCTGACGGCGGGACCATAGCCAAAAACATTCAGTACTTC
V: TRBV20-1; D: TRBD1; size: -; J: TRBJ1-2; CDR3: CSAGGTGLGYGYTF; DNA: TGCAGTGCGGGGGGGACAGGGCTGGGATATGGCTACACCTTC
V: TRBV20-1; D: -; size: -; J: TRBJ1-5; CDR3: CSAAGVEQPQHF; DNA: TGCAGTGCCGCTGGGGTTGAGCAGCCCCAGCATTTT
V: TRBV28; D: TRBD1; size: -; J: TRBJ2-1; CDR3: CASFHPQGAGEQFF; DNA: TGTGCCAGCTTCCACCCCCAGGGGGCTGGTGAGCAGTTCTTC
V: TRBV7-7; D: -; size: -; J: TRBJ2-1; CDR3: CASSLKRGPRNEQFF; DNA: TGTGCCAGCAGCCTAAAGAGGGGACCTAGAAATGAGCAGTTCTTC
V: TRBV20-1; D: -; size: -; J: TRBJ1-1; CDR3: CSARVSNTGAFF; DNA: TGCAGTGCTAGAGTGAGCAACACTGGAGCTTTCTTT
V: TRBV28; D: TRBD1; size: -; J: TRBJ2-1; CDR3: CASSSGDRVWDQFF; DNA: TGTGCCAGCAGTTCAGGGGACAGGGTCTGGGACCAGTTCTTC
V: TRBV7-2; D: TRBD2; size: few; J: TRBJ2-3; CDR3: CASSFLYGGATDTQYF; DNA: TGTGCCAGCAGCTTCCTATACGGGGGGGCCACAGATACGCAGTATTTT
V: TRBV28; D: TRBD1; size: -; J: TRBJ1-2; CDR3: CASSLWDRTNYGYTF; DNA: TGTGCCAGCAGTTTATGGGACAGGACAAACTATGGCTACACCTTC
V: TRBV20-1; D: TRBD2; size: few; J: TRBJ2-3; CDR3: CSARVDRTSGGDTQYF; DNA: TGCAGTGCTAGAGTCGATCGGACTAGCGGGGGGGATACGCAGTATTTT
V: TRBV7-9; D: -; size: once; J: TRBJ2-1; CDR3: CASSPPGGQEQFF; DNA: TGTGCAAGCAGCCCCCCTGGGGGCCAAGAGCAGTTCTTC
V: TRBV7-2; D: -; size: few; J: TRBJ2-7; CDR3: CASSIKTLSYEQYF; DNA: TGTGCCAGCAGCATCAAGACCCTCTCCTACGAGCAGTACTTC
V: TRBV7-9; D: -; size: few; J: TRBJ2-3; CDR3: CASSSSGSERDTQYF; DNA: TGTGCCAGCAGCTCGTCCGGGTCGGAGAGGGATACGCAGTATTTT
V: TRBV5-1; D: -; size: -; J: TRBJ2-4; CDR3: CASSSFQGGLAKNIQYF; DNA: TGCGCCAGCAGCTCCTTCCAGGGGGGCCTAGCCAAAAACATTCAGTACTTC
V: TRBV2; D: -; size: many; J: TRBJ2-4; CDR3: CASSERFLAKNIQYF; DNA: TGTGCCAGCAGTGAACGGTTTTTAGCCAAAAACATTCAGTACTTC
V: TRBV29-1; D: -; size: -; J: TRBJ1-2; CDR3: CSVDNPFGGAGNYGYTF; DNA: TGCAGCGTTGATAACCCCTTCGGGGGGGCAGGAAACTATGGCTACACCTTC
V: TRBV20-1; D: -; size: many; J: TRBJ2-5; CDR3: CSARGASVETQYF; DNA: TGCAGTGCTAGAGGGGCCTCGGTGGAGACCCAGTACTTC
V: TRBV12-3/TRBV12-4; D: -; size: -; J: TRBJ1-2; CDR3: CASSLAGVLNYGYTF; DNA: TGTGCCAGCAGTTTAGCCGGGGTCCTTAACTATGGCTACACCTTC